Following are 10 T cell receptor beta chains from one sample sequenced in a study of blood T cell repertoires in COVID-19. Profiling relied on immunoSEQ multiplex PCR, and the TCRdb table lists in-frame clones only, not all of them. Of about 300,000 clones in the sample, around 92% were seen once. Source material: peripheral blood. These receptor sequences come from a woman aged 30 to 39 with COVID-19, enrolled during active disease.

The chain joins TRBV15 to TRBJ2-7, with D hard to call. V gave up 5 bases and J gave up 6 bases, with 20 bases separating them. Germline-derived CDR1 and CDR2 are LNHNV and YYDKDF (reference sequence). The CDR3 is made up of 15 amino acids. CDR3 sequence reads: CATSATLGTSGEQYF. For the CDR3, the DNA is TGTGCCACCAGCGCTACCCTAGGCACCTCCGGCGAGCAGTACTTC.

V is TRBV4-1 and J is TRBJ2-5; 7 bases align to TRBD2. This CDR3 has 15 amino acids. With V trimmed by 6 bases and J by 2 bases, 9 bases remained unmatched. The germline V gene encodes CDR1 MGHRA and CDR2 YSYEKL. The CDR3 region is CASSPFWGGQETQYF. CDR3 in DNA: TGCGCCAGCAGTCCCTTTTGGGGGGGGCAAGAGACCCAGTACTTC.

The chain links TRBV7-6 to TRBJ1-1, with D maybe TRBD1 (6 bases). CDR3 length: 15 residues. CDR1 and CDR2 (germline): SGHVS, FNYEAQ. With 5 bases removed from V and 1 base from J, the gap between germline ends came to 14 bases. The DNA for the CDR3 is TGTGCCAGCAGCCTGGGGGCAACAGGGAACACTGAAGCTTTCTTT. This codes for CASSLGATGNTEAFF.

The chain carries TRBV7-9 and TRBJ2-3, with TRBD1 identical over 9 bases. The CDR3 totals 15 residues. J was trimmed by 5 bases and V by 5 bases; bases with no gene match: 8. The germline gives CDR1 SEHNR, CDR2 FQNEAQ (reference sequence). The CDR3 reads CASSRRDRVGDTQYF. The CDR3 DNA reads TGTGCCAGCAGCCGCCGGGACAGGGTCGGAGATACGCAGTATTTT.

This rearrangement joins TRBV3-1 (or the pseudogene TRBV3-2) to TRBJ2-3; 9 nucleotides align to TRBD2. CDR1 and CDR2 (germline): LGHDT, YNNKEL (reference sequence). V dropped 8 bases and J dropped 0; count of bases not matched to a gene: 12. CDR3 length: 17 residues. CDR3 loop: CASSRLAEVFSTDTQYF. The CDR3 bases are TGTGCCAGCTCCCGACTAGCGGAAGTGTTTAGCACAGATACGCAGTATTTT.

This chain joins TRBV6-2 or TRBV6-3 and TRBJ2-5, with D possibly being TRBD1 (5 bases). The V end lost 4 bases, the J end lost 7 bases, and 16 bases lay between the germline ends. The CDR3 spans 14 residues. Germline-derived CDR1 and CDR2 are MNHEY and SVGEGT. The CDR3 loop is CASSSGTGLATQYF. CDR3 nucleotides: TGTGCCAGCAGTTCCGGCACAGGTTTGGCGACCCAGTACTTC.

The chain uses TRBV10-3 and TRBJ2-5, with D hard to call. The CDR3 covers 11 residues. Trimming took 10 bases from V and 5 from J, leaving 11 bases between them. Germline assignment: CDR1 ENHRY and CDR2 SYGVKD. Written as DNA, the CDR3 is TGTGCCACCTCTAGAGAGGAGACCCAGTACTTC. It yields the protein CATSREETQYF.

V gene TRBV6-6 combines with J gene TRBJ1-2; 7 nucleotides agree with TRBD1. The CDR3 length is 11 residues. CDR1 is MNHNY and CDR2 is SVGAGI in the germline V gene (reference sequence). After removal of 7 bases from V and 8 bases from J, the junction contained 4 bases not matched to a gene. The CDR3 sequence is CASTNRGGYTF. In DNA form, the CDR3 reads TGTGCCAGCACCAACAGGGGAGGCTACACCTTC.

This chain joins TRBV3-1 (or the pseudogene TRBV3-2) and TRBJ2-1, with 15 positions matching TRBD2. The germline V gene encodes CDR1 LGHDT and CDR2 YNNKEL (reference sequence). The CDR3 has 15 residues. V was clipped by 5 bases and J by 6 bases; unmatched bases: 2. In nucleotides, the CDR3 is TGTGCCAGCAGCAAGGGACTAGCGGGGGGCAATGAGCAGTTCTTC. Amino acids: CASSKGLAGGNEQFF.

The chain recombines TRBV4-2 with TRBJ1-2; possibly TRBD1 for D (5 bases). Germline lookup yields CDR1 LGHNA and CDR2 YNFKEQ. The V end was cut by 2 bases, the J end by 2 bases, with 24 bases between. The CDR3 has 19 residues. This chain's CDR3 is CASSQSGLGASEGNYGYTF. The CDR3 bases are TGTGCCAGCAGCCAATCGGGACTTGGAGCGTCGGAAGGCAACTATGGCTACACCTTC.